Detailed here is one T cell receptor (beta chain). Adults of Caucasian background living in Nashville, Tennessee made up all donors. This record belongs to a study of shared clonotypes between healthy human individuals. Deep was the level at which the assay was run. Some clones are missing from TCRdb's copy, which holds only in-frame ones; the method was immunoSEQ multiplex PCR. The table lists nearly 500,000 clones, about 82% of them singletons, with 10% to 15% in the top ten. Germline values: CDR1 LGHNA, CDR2 YSLEER. J was trimmed by 8 bases and V by 1 base; bases with no gene match: 6. The CDR3 loop spans 16 amino acids.

The sequenced material came from PBMCs. The clonotype comes from a woman in her thirties or forties in good health. Some clones in this sample may be carry-over from other donors' samples. V gene TRBV4-3 combines with J gene TRBJ2-1; 12 nucleotides match TRBD2. CDR3 sequence: CASSQGLAGDLYEQFF. The DNA of the CDR3 is TGCGCCAGCAGCCAAGGACTAGCGGGAGATCTGTATGAGCAGTTCTTC.